This record concerns one T cell receptor beta chain sequence. This clonotype was recorded many times. No antigen is known for it. No much larger clone exists at a distance of one base, and base qualities are not known. This sample is part of a study of T-cell reconstitution after alpha-beta-depleted transplantation in children (dated by TCRdb to 2016 to 2018). About the study as a whole: Using TCR repertoire profiling, the study quantitatively followed how T-cell immune reconstitution unfolded in children after TCRalphabeta/CD19-depleted allogeneic hematopoietic cell transplantation. General findings and caveats noted by the study authors: The frequencies of hyperexpanded clones fell over the following months, and after one year, T-cell counts and TCRbeta diversity were mostly attributed to newly produced T cells. The apparently early recovery of alphabetaT-cell counts about two months after transplant reportedly depended on only several hundred rapidly expanded clones that came from non-depleted graft cells. In some patients, the high TCRbeta diversity seen at day 60 was put down to recipient T cells and intrathymic progenitors that had survived conditioning.

Receptor libraries were prepared by PCR. Sequencing used an Illumina HiSeq 2500. TCR library preparation used molecular barcoding, with unique molecular identifiers applied to normalize quantification of the TCRbeta repertoire. TCRdb applied fastp at Q25 and MiXCR to the public reads, then kept only in-frame beta chains. Every entry covers one CDR3 protein and lists the most common genes and DNA from its rows. In all, the sample holds 200,000 to 250,000 distinct CDR3 sequences, and under 13% of those were seen once. 28% of the sample comes from the top ten. What this sample's treatment or condition label stands for: allogeneic hematopoietic cell transplantation with graft depleted of TCRalphabeta T cells and CD19 B cells. Transplant recipients were children who received TCRalphabeta/CD19-depleted allogeneic hematopoietic cell grafts. This sample comprised PBMCs, obtained before TCRalphabeta/CD19-depleted stem cell transplant. This TCR came from a child under two years old with acute myeloid leukemia, due to receive a stem cell transplant.

The CDR3 region has the sequence CASSPKTRSSGNTIYF. DNA sequence: TGTGCCAGCAGCCCCAAGACACGAAGCTCTGGAAACACCATATATTTT. Recombination connected TRBV3-1 to TRBJ1-3; no confident D gene assignment can be made. Cut back by 4 bases and 0 bases, the V and J ends lie 13 bases apart. Taken from the germline V gene (reference sequence), the CDR1 and CDR2 loops are LGHDT and YNNKEL. The CDR3 spans 16 residues, from the cysteine through the phenylalanine. The only DNA kept is the CDR3, 48 bases in frame from the first base.